This entry lists 31 T cell receptor beta chains sequenced from one sample in a study of blood T cell repertoires in COVID-19. The repertoire was sequenced with immunoSEQ multiplex PCR; TCRdb's copy has only in-frame clones and lacks some. The repertoire holds about 64,000 clones, roughly 77% seen once, with approximately 15% in the top ten. Sequencing input: peripheral blood. The receptors here all came from a man aged 80 or over with acute or convalescent COVID-19.

V is TRBV19 and J is TRBJ2-2, with D possibly being TRBD2 (6 bases). Trimming removed 3 bases from V and 4 bases from J, with 15 bases in between. CDR3 length: 16 amino acids. The germline V gene has CDR1 LNHDA and CDR2 SQIVND (reference sequence). The CDR3 coding sequence is TGTGCCAGTAGTATGAGGAGGGACGGACCCACCGGGGAGCTGTTTTTT. It translates to CASSMRRDGPTGELFF.

Only one count was recorded for this clone. This chain links TRBV4-1 with TRBJ1-1; 7 bases are a match to TRBD1. After removal of 5 bases from V and 5 bases from J, the junction contained 11 bases not matched to a gene. This CDR3 spans 15 amino acids. The germline V gene has CDR1 MGHRA and CDR2 YSYEKL. CDR3 protein: CASSTRGGFLTEAFF. The CDR3 DNA reads TGCGCCAGCAGCACACGAGGGGGCTTTTTGACTGAAGCTTTCTTT.

This rearrangement joins TRBV12-3 or TRBV12-4 to TRBJ2-3; a possible D gene is TRBD2 (7 bases). Trimming removed 8 bases at V and 6 bases at J, with 15 bases between. This CDR3 has 13 residues. CDR3 coding DNA: TGTGCCAGCTTGCGGGGGCCAGTGGATACGCAGTATTTT. Translated: CASLRGPVDTQYF.

This rearrangement joins TRBV6-5 to TRBJ2-5; D is unclear. Trimming pared 6 bases from V and 3 bases from J, leaving 8 bases between. Germline V gene sequence: CDR1 MNHEY, CDR2 SVGAGI. CDR3 size: 12 residues. The CDR3 reads CASSLLEETQYF. The CDR3, as DNA: TGTGCCAGCAGCCTTCTAGAAGAGACCCAGTACTTC.

The V and J genes are TRBV12-5 and TRBJ1-1; no reliable D call. The CDR3 sequence is 15 residues long. The V gene lost 1 base and the J gene lost 1 base, with 10 bases spanning the gap. Per the germline V gene, CDR1 is LGHNT and CDR2 is FRNRAP. The CDR3 spells CASGLEPRGNTEAFF. The CDR3 DNA sequence: TGTGCTAGTGGTTTGGAACCTCGAGGGAACACTGAAGCTTTCTTT.

J is TRBJ1-5 and V is TRBV18; D perhaps matches TRBD1 (6 bases). The CDR3 has 14 amino acids. With 2 bases removed from V and 7 bases from J, the gap between germline ends came to 12 bases. Germline CDR1 and CDR2: KGHSH and LQKENI. This CDR3 is CASSPSRGDQPQHF. The CDR3 bases are TGTGCCAGCTCACCAAGCAGGGGAGACCAGCCCCAGCATTTT.

The V gene is TRBV3-1 (or the pseudogene TRBV3-2), the J gene TRBJ1-6; D possibly corresponds to TRBD1 (6 bases). Trimming removed 4 bases from V and 10 bases from J, with 14 bases in between. CDR3 size: 14 residues. Per the germline V gene, CDR1 is LGHDT and CDR2 is YNNKEL (reference sequence). The CDR3 DNA reads as TGTGCCAGCAGCCCACGCCACAGGGAATCACCCCTCCACTTT. This translates into CASSPRHRESPLHF.

This chain joins TRBV18 and TRBJ1-4, with 10 bases lining up with TRBD1. The V gene end was trimmed by 5 bases and the J gene end by 0 bases; junction bases not matched to a gene: 3. The germline V gene encodes CDR1 KGHSH and CDR2 LQKENI. This CDR3 has 16 amino acids. In DNA form, the CDR3 reads TGTGCCAGCTCAGAAGGACAGGGGGCAACTAATGAAAAACTGTTTTTT. Amino acid sequence: CASSEGQGATNEKLFF.

The chain uses TRBV12-5 and TRBJ1-5; unclear D gene. V was trimmed by 6 bases and J by 8 bases, leaving 8 bases between them. The CDR3 spans 11 residues. Looked up from germline, CDR1 is LGHNT and CDR2 is FRNRAP. The CDR3 bases are TGTGCTAGTGGGGTTCGGGAGCCCCAGCATTTT. Translation: CASGVREPQHF.

V and J are TRBV19 and TRBJ1-1, with TRBD1 matching over 9 bases. Germline CDR1 LNHDA, CDR2 SQIVND (reference sequence). The CDR3 spans 16 residues. Trimming at V came to 4 bases and at J to 4 bases, leaving 10 bases not matched to a gene. CDR3 amino acids: CASSNPGQGGITEAFF. In DNA, the CDR3 is TGTGCCAGTAGTAATCCGGGACAGGGTGGTATCACTGAAGCTTTCTTT.

This chain connects TRBV7-8 to TRBJ2-1; 8 nucleotides line up with TRBD2. The length of the CDR3 is 15 residues. Germline V gene lookup returns CDR1 SGHVS and CDR2 FQNEAQ. The ends lost 5 bases at V and 9 bases at J; junction bases unmatched: 12. The CDR3 DNA sequence: TGTGCCAGCAGCCCCATAAACGGGGGGGCAGGTGAGCAGTTCTTC. It is translated as CASSPINGGAGEQFF. The full variable domain, its missing parts supplied by reference TRBV7-8 and TRBJ2-1, is GAGVSQSPRYKVAKRGQDVALRCDPISGHVSLFWYQQALGQGPEFLTYFQNEAQLDKSGLPSDRFFAERPEGSVSTLKIQRTQQEDSAVYLCASSPINGGAGEQFFGPGTRLTVL.

To note about this clone: The junction departs from germline at one end; a sequencing error may be responsible. The chain recombines TRBV28 with TRBJ2-7; D remains unclear. The CDR3 contains 14 residues. From germline, CDR1 is MDHEN and CDR2 SYDVKM. The CDR3 region has the DNA TGTGCCAGCTGTTTGGCAGGAAGCTTCTACGAGCAGTACTTC. Translating gives CASCLAGSFYEQYF.

The CDR3 sequence: CASSLISGSSEKLFF. CDR3 bases: TGTGCCAGCAGCCTAATAAGCGGCTCCTCGGAAAAACTGTTTTTT. V gene TRBV4-2 combines with J gene TRBJ1-4; D not certain. The CDR3 spans 15 residues. CDR1 LGHNA and CDR2 YNFKEQ come from the germline V gene. Trimming took 4 bases from V and 8 from J, leaving 17 bases between them.

The chain is built from TRBV5-5 and TRBJ2-3; 7 bases agree with TRBD1. Trimming at V came to 9 bases and at J to 1 base, leaving 5 bases not matched to a gene. CDR3 length: 13 residues. The germline gives CDR1 SGHKS, CDR2 YYEKEE (reference sequence). CDR3 sequence (DNA): TGTGCCACCAGACAGGGAGGCACAGATACGCAGTATTTT. It specifies CATRQGGTDTQYF.

This chain connects TRBV21-1 to TRBJ1-1. TRBV21-1 represents a pseudogene. The CDR3 runs to 12 residues. The CDR3 nucleotides are TGTGCCCGCGTAAGAACCGTCGAAGAAGCTTTCTTT. It is translated as CARVRTVEEAFF.

The genes are TRBV4-2 and TRBJ2-3, with TRBD2 matching 9 bases. In germline, CDR1 is LGHNA, CDR2 YNFKEQ. The CDR3 has 16 amino acids. Losses at the gene ends were 1 base for V and 1 base for J; bases not matched to a gene: 3. The CDR3 here is CASSQAIAGGTDTQYF. The CDR3 DNA sequence: TGTGCCAGCAGCCAAGCGATAGCGGGGGGCACAGATACGCAGTATTTT.

The V gene is TRBV3-1 (or the pseudogene TRBV3-2), the J gene TRBJ2-7, with D possibly matching TRBD2 (7 bases). Germline values: CDR1 LGHDT, CDR2 YNNKEL (reference sequence). This CDR3 is built from 15 residues. V gave up 3 bases and J gave up 1 base, with 13 bases separating them. This CDR3 reads CASSHTGGRSYEQYF. The CDR3 DNA reads as TGTGCCAGCAGCCATACGGGGGGCAGGTCCTACGAGCAGTACTTC.

The chain carries TRBV7-2 and TRBJ2-5; D gene ambiguous. This CDR3 contains 12 residues. Trimming took off 5 bases at V and 1 base at J, with 5 bases between the two ends. Germline CDR1 SGHTA, CDR2 FQGNSA. The CDR3 DNA reads as TGTGCCAGCAGCAACAGCCAAGAGACCCAGTACTTC. It specifies CASSNSQETQYF.

The chain combines TRBV18 with TRBJ2-1; 14 nucleotides line up with TRBD2. This CDR3 comprises 17 residues. The V segment lost 3 bases and the J segment 7 bases; nucleotides outside the gene matches: 8. Germline assignment: CDR1 KGHSH and CDR2 LQKENI. This chain's CDR3 is CASSPRLAGGPSNEQFF. The CDR3 nucleotides read TGTGCCAGCTCACCCCGACTAGCGGGGGGGCCCTCAAATGAGCAGTTCTTC.

This clone was recorded once. This chain joins TRBV25-1 and TRBJ1-4; D is undetermined. Trimming took 2 bases from V and 4 from J, leaving 5 bases between them. The CDR3 consists of 13 residues. CDR1 and CDR2 (germline): MGHDK, SYGVNS. CDR3: CASSEAGNEKLFF. CDR3 nucleotide sequence: TGTGCCAGCAGTGAAGCCGGTAATGAAAAACTGTTTTTT.

The chain links TRBV7-2 to TRBJ1-4, with 9 bases aligning to TRBD1. CDR3 size: 16 residues. Trimming took 4 bases from V and 14 from J; bases not matched to a gene: 17. Germline-derived CDR1 and CDR2 are SGHTA and FQGNSA. The DNA of the CDR3 is TGTGCCAGCAGCTCCCGATGGGACAGGGTATTTTCGTCGCTGTTTTTT. Amino acid sequence: CASSSRWDRVFSSLFF.

This chain links TRBV28 with TRBJ1-2; 8 bases are a match to TRBD1. CDR3 size: 15 residues. Germline loops: CDR1 MDHEN, CDR2 SYDVKM. The junction had 11 bases not matched to a gene; V was cut back by 5 bases and J by 6 bases. CDR3 in amino acids: CASSTYRGGRDGYTF. As DNA, the CDR3 is TGTGCCAGCAGTACCTACAGGGGGGGGAGGGATGGCTACACCTTC.

The chain is built from TRBV5-6 and TRBJ2-6; 9 bases are a match to TRBD1. The CDR3 consists of 16 residues. With 4 bases clipped from V and 1 base from J, the junction kept 3 bases outside the gene matches. Per germline, CDR1 SGHDT and CDR2 YYEEEE. DNA for the CDR3: TGTGCCAGCAGCGACAGGGGGTTTTCTGGGGCCAACGTCCTGACTTTC. Its protein is CASSDRGFSGANVLTF.

V is TRBV6-5 and J is TRBJ1-1, with 7 bases matching TRBD1. Germline-derived CDR1 and CDR2 are MNHEY and SVGAGI. The CDR3 length is 15 residues. Losses at the gene ends were 2 bases for V and 2 bases for J; bases not matched to a gene: 5. The DNA of the CDR3 is TGTGCCAGCAGTTACGACGACAGGGCCAACACTGAAGCTTTCTTT. It codes for CASSYDDRANTEAFF.

This clone occurred a few times. J is TRBJ1-5 and V is TRBV18; tentative D call: TRBD1 (5 bases). The CDR3 totals 16 residues. CDR1 KGHSH and CDR2 LQKENI come from the germline V gene. Between the trimmed V and J ends, which lost 3 bases and 0 bases, there was a span of 12 bases. CDR3 sequence: CASSPGGGFSNQPQHF. As DNA, the CDR3 is TGTGCCAGCTCACCCGGGGGAGGCTTTAGCAATCAGCCCCAGCATTTT. The full variable domain, in which reference TRBV18 and TRBJ1-5 provide the parts outside the CDR3, is NAGVMQNPRHLVRRRGQEARLRCSPMKGHSHVYWYRQLPEEGLKFMVYLQKENIIDESGMPKERFSAEFPKEGPSILRIQQVVRGDSAAYFCASSPGGGFSNQPQHFGDGTRLSIL.

J is TRBJ2-3 and V is TRBV3-1 (or the pseudogene TRBV3-2); 11 bases match TRBD2. Germline V gives CDR1 LGHDT, CDR2 YNNKEL (reference sequence). With 4 bases clipped from V and 6 bases from J, the junction kept 6 bases outside the gene matches. This CDR3 contains 15 residues. This chain's CDR3 is CASSPGLAEGDTQYF. DNA for the CDR3: TGTGCCAGCAGCCCGGGACTAGCGGAAGGGGATACGCAGTATTTT.

The sample holds a few counts of this clone. CDR3 DNA sequence: TGTGCCAGCAGCCGGGGGGGGCATGGATATACGCAGTATTTT. It codes for CASSRGGHGYTQYF. The rearrangement joins TRBV3-1 (or the pseudogene TRBV3-2) to TRBJ2-3, with a tentative D call TRBD2 (7 bases). The CDR3 sequence is 14 residues long. Germline V lookup: CDR1 LGHDT, CDR2 YNNKEL (reference sequence). With 4 bases removed from V and 7 bases from J, the gap between germline ends came to 15 bases.

The gene calls are TRBV3-1 (or the pseudogene TRBV3-2) and TRBJ2-1; 12 bases are shared with TRBD2. The germline gives CDR1 LGHDT, CDR2 YNNKEL (reference sequence). This CDR3 contains 15 residues. The J segment lost 7 bases and the V segment lost 6 bases, leaving 7 bases of the junction unmatched. In DNA form, the CDR3 reads TGTGCCAGCAGTCCACGGACTAGCGGGGCAAATGAGCAGTTCTTC. Its translation is CASSPRTSGANEQFF.

The chain recombines TRBV6-5 with TRBJ1-2; 8 nucleotides line up with TRBD1. The CDR3 consists of 12 residues. Germline trimming cut 8 bases from V and 8 bases from J; bases unmatched to any gene: 7. The V gene's germline CDR1 is MNHEY and CDR2 SVGAGI. CDR3 sequence: CASAPGGIGYTF. CDR3 nucleotide sequence: TGTGCCAGCGCGCCAGGGGGCATCGGCTACACCTTC.

The V call is TRBV10-1, the J call TRBJ2-2; 8 positions agree with TRBD1. V dropped 6 bases and J dropped 5; count of bases not matched to a gene: 8. Germline values: CDR1 WNHNN, CDR2 SYGVQD (reference sequence). CDR3 length: 15 residues. The CDR3 DNA reads as TGCGCCAGCAGCGCGGACAGGGTCGGAACCGGGGAGCTGTTTTTT. This codes for CASSADRVGTGELFF.

This clone was counted many times. V and J are TRBV19 and TRBJ1-4; D remains ambiguous. Trimming left V 3 bases short and J 6 bases short, with 8 bases between. Germline CDR1 reads LNHDA; CDR2 reads SQIVND (reference sequence). This CDR3 comprises 13 residues. The CDR3 DNA reads TGTGCCAGTAGTATTACCCAGTATGAAAAACTGTTTTTT. It encodes CASSITQYEKLFF.